This T cell receptor (beta chain) emerged from a study of T cells in Graves' hyperthyroidism and ophthalmopathy. In its sample, this clonotype was seen many times. Amplification yielded TCR beta CDR3 regions, with RNA transcripts as the source. Primed by the HTBI set, a first-round RT-PCR was run on the TCR CDR3. TCRdb fed the multiplex PCR reads into MiXCR, producing one record per CDR3 protein. Of 100,000 to 130,000 distinct CDR3 sequences in the sample, approximately 15% were seen once. Germline CDR1 and CDR2: SGHRS and YFSETQ. Trimming removed 1 base at V and 6 bases at J, with 11 bases between. The CDR3 runs to 13 residues.

The sequence derives from a woman aged 45-59 years with Graves' hyperthyroidism. Sequenced input: blood. The chain is built from TRBV5-1 and TRBJ2-7; D may correspond to TRBD1 or TRBD2 (6 bases each). The CDR3 bases are TGCGCCAGCAGCTTGAGAGGGGGGACCGAGCAGTACTTC. Translation gives CASSLRGGTEQYF.